A selection of T cell receptor beta chains follows, all from one sample in a study of monozygotic twins with inflammatory bowel disease. TCRdb derives one entry per CDR3 protein from the 5' RACE reads, leaving out DNA. Its listing shows some 170,000 distinct CDR3 sequences. Material for sequencing was blood. These receptors were taken from a human donor with ulcerative colitis or Crohn's disease, or a healthy co-twin of an affected twin (not recorded which). CDR3s include the opening cysteine and the closing phenylalanine or tryptophan.

v_gene	j_gene	CDR3aa
TRBV30	TRBJ2-5	CAWSDVQETQYF
TRBV6-5	TRBJ2-1	CASSLTSGRAGANEQFF
TRBV20-1	TRBJ2-2	CSARDLQERESPGELFF
TRBV12-3/TRBV12-4	TRBJ1-6	CASSPDGRDSPLHF
TRBV7-2	TRBJ2-7	CASSVPPYEQYF
TRBV30	TRBJ2-7	CAWSVRTGWAEQYF
TRBV14	TRBJ2-1	CVSSRQENVEQFF
TRBV7-9	TRBJ1-6	CASSLHRADNSPLHF
TRBV10-3	TRBJ2-2	CAISYGQDTGELFF
TRBV19	TRBJ1-5	CATQRGGQWGKNQPQHF
TRBV7-9	TRBJ2-7	CASSLALEIYEQYF
TRBV19	TRBJ2-1	CASSGRGPTPNEQFF
TRBV5-4	TRBJ2-3	CASSLVVRGTQYF
TRBV29-1	TRBJ1-4	CSVDDTGEDEKLFF
TRBV7-8	TRBJ1-6	CASSLEALADNSPLHF
TRBV12-3/TRBV12-4	TRBJ2-1	CAIGGTGLARAGGSYNEQFF
TRBV6-6	TRBJ1-5	CASSQGLNQPQHF
TRBV3-1	TRBJ1-1	CASSRNGLMNTEAFF
TRBV20-1	TRBJ1-6	CSARDWGTGYNSPLHF
TRBV4-1	TRBJ2-2	CASSQGISGSTGELFF
TRBV9	TRBJ2-3	CASTHPSGASTDTQYF
TRBV6-5	TRBJ2-3	CASSYFAAGGPTDTQYF
TRBV20-1	TRBJ2-1	CSARRASGSYNEQFF
TRBV25-1	TRBJ1-2	CASSEYRVGYTF
TRBV19	TRBJ2-1	CASSFLAGAVFF
TRBV27	TRBJ2-2	CASSLGSSAGELFF
TRBV11-1	TRBJ2-3	CASSPLARGDTQYF
TRBV29-1	TRBJ1-1	CSANPIMNTEAFF
TRBV19	TRBJ2-7	CASSPADSLSYEQYF
TRBV11-3	TRBJ2-1	CASSLGGGTYNEQFF
TRBV20-1	TRBJ2-3	CSAGTSGGHTDTQYF
TRBV5-1	TRBJ1-1	CASSLARDRDLAFF
TRBV7-9	TRBJ2-3	CASSKTSGGTDTQYF
TRBV19	TRBJ2-7	CASSISGQVSYEQYF
TRBV28	TRBJ1-3	CASTSTGRSGNTIYF
TRBV12-3/TRBV12-4	TRBJ2-6	CASRWTGGVGANVLTF
TRBV5-1	TRBJ2-3	CASSLGVTTDTQYF
TRBV29-1	TRBJ2-7	CSAYRGRYEQYF
TRBV5-4	TRBJ2-1	CASSLAGQGNTNEQFF
TRBV13	TRBJ2-1	CASSSSALGYNEQFF
TRBV24-1	TRBJ1-2	CATSDTGASYGYTF
TRBV5-1	TRBJ2-3	CASSLERRSTDTQYF
TRBV18	TRBJ2-3	CASSGVTGAGTDTQYF
TRBV20-1	TRBJ1-4	CSARDTGGSEKLFF
TRBV20-1	TRBJ2-7	CSAHPLGTSGSLDEQYF